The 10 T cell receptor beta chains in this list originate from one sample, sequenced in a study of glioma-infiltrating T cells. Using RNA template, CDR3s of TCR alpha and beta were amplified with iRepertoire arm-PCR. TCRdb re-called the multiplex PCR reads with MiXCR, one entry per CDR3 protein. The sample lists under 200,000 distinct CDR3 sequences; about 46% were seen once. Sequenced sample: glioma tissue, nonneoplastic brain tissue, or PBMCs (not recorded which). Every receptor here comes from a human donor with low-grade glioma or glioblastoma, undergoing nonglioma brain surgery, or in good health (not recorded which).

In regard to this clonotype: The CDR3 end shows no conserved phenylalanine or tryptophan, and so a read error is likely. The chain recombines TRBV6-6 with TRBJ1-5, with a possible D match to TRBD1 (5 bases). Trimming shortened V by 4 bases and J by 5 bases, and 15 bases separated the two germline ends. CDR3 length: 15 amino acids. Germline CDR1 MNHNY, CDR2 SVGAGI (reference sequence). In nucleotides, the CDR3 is TGTGCCAGCAGTTTTGACCCAGGGCCAGATCAGCCCCAGCATCTT. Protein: CASSFDPGPDQPQHL.

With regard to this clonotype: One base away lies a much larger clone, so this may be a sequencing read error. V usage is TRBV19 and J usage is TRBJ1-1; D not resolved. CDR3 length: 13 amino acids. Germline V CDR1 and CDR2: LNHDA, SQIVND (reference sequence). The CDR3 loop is CASKRTPNTEALF. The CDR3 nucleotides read TGTGCCAGTAAACGTACACCGAACACTGAAGCTTTATTT.

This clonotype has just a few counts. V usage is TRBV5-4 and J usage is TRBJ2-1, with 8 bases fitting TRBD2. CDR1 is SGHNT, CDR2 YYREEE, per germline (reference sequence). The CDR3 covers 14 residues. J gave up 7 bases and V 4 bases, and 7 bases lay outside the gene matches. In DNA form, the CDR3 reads TGTGCCAGCAGCCTTAAGGTAGCGGGAAATGAGCAGTTCTTC. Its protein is CASSLKVAGNEQFF. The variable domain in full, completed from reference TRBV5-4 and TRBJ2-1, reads ETGVTQSPTHLIKTRGQQVTLRCSSQSGHNTVSWYQQALGQGPQFIFQYYREEENGRGNFPPRFSGLQFPNYSSELNVNALELDDSALYLCASSLKVAGNEQFFGPGTRLTVL.

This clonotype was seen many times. As DNA, the CDR3 is TGTGCCAGTACCATAAGCGGGAGCGGCACAGATACGCAGTATTTT. It translates to CASTISGSGTDTQYF. The chain carries TRBV19 and TRBJ2-3, with 8 bases aligning to TRBD2. V gave up 7 bases and J gave up 1 base; unmatched junction bases: 7. This CDR3 is built from 15 residues. CDR1 is LNHDA and CDR2 is SQIVND in the germline V gene (reference sequence).

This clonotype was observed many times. The CDR3 DNA follows: TGTGCCAGCAGTTACGGACTAGCGAGTTACAATGAGCAGTTCTTC. It codes for CASSYGLASYNEQFF. The rearrangement links TRBV6-6 to TRBJ2-1; the match to TRBD2 covers 9 bases. CDR3 length: 15 amino acids. Per germline, CDR1 MNHNY and CDR2 SVGAGI (reference sequence). The J segment lost 4 bases and the V segment lost 2 bases, leaving 3 bases of the junction unmatched.

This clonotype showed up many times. The CDR3 reads CASSPLGLSSTDTQYF. Here the CDR3 DNA reads TGTGCCAGCAGTCCCCTGGGACTCTCTAGCACAGATACGCAGTATTTT. J is TRBJ2-3 and V is TRBV6-1, with a possible D match to TRBD2 (6 bases). The CDR3 is 16 amino acids. CDR1 and CDR2 from the germline V gene are MNHNS and SASEGT. V was cut by 5 bases and J by 0 bases, with 15 bases left in between.

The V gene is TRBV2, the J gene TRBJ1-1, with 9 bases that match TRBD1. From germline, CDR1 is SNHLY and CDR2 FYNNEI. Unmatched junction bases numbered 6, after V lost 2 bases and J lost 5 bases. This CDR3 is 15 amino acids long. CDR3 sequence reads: CASSETGTGTTEAFF. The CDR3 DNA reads TGTGCCAGCAGTGAAACCGGGACAGGGACGACTGAAGCTTTCTTT.

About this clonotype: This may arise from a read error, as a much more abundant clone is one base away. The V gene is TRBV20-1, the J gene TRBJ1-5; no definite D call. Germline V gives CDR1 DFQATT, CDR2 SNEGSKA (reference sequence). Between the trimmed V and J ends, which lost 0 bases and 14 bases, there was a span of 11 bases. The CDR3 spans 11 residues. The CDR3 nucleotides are TGCAGTGCTAGAGATTGGGAAACCAAGCATTTT. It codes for CSARDWETKHF.

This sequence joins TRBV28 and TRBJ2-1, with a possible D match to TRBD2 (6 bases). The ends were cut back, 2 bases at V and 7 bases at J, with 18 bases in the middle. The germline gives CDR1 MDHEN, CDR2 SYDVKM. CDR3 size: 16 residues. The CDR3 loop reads CASSLRVAEAWNEQFF. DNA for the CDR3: TGTGCCAGCAGTTTAAGGGTAGCGGAGGCTTGGAATGAGCAGTTCTTC.

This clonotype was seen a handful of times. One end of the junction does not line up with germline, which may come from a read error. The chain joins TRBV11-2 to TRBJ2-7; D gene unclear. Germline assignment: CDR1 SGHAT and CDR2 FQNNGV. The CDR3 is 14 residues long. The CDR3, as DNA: TGTGCCAGCAGCTTATTGAGGACCTCCAACGAGCAGTACTTC. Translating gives CASSLLRTSNEQYF.